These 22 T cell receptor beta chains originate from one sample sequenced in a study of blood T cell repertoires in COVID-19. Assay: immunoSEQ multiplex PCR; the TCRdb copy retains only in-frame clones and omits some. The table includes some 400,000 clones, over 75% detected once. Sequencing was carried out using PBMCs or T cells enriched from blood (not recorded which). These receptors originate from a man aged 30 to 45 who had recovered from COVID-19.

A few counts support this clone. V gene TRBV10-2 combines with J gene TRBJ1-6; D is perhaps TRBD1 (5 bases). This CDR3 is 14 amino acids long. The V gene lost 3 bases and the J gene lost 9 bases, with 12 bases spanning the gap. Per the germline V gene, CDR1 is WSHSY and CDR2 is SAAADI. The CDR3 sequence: CASSEQADGSPLHF. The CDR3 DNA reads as TGCGCCAGCAGTGAACAGGCTGATGGTTCACCCCTCCACTTT.

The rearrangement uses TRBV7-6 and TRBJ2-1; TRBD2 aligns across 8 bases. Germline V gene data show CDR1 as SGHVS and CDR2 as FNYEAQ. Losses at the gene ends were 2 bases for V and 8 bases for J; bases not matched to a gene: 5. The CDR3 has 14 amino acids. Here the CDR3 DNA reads TGTGCCAGCAGCTTAACCAGCGGGGGCGATGAGCAGTTCTTC. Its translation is CASSLTSGGDEQFF.

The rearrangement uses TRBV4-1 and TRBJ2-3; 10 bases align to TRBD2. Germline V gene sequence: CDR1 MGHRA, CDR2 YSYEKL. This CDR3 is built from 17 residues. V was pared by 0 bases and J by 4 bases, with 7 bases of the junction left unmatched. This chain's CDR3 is CASSQDPPSGGADTQYF. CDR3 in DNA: TGCGCCAGCAGCCAAGATCCCCCCAGCGGGGGGGCAGATACGCAGTATTTT.

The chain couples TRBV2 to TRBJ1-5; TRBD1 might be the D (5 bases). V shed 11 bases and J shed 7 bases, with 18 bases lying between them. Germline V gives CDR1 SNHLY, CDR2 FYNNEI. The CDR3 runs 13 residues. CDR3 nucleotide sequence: TGTGCCGGGGCGATGGGCGCGAGGCAGCCCCAGCATTTT. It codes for CAGAMGARQPQHF.

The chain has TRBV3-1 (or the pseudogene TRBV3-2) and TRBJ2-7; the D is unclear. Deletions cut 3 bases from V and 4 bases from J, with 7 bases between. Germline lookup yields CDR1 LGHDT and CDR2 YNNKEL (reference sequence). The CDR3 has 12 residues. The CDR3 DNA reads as TGTGCCAGCAGCCATGGTCAGTACGAGCAGTACTTC. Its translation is CASSHGQYEQYF.

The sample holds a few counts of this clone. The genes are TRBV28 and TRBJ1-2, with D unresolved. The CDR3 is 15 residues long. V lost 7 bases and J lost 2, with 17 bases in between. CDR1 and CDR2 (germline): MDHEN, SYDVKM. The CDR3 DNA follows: TGTGCCAGCATCCAGGCCATGTCCTTCAACTATGGCTACACCTTC. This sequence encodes CASIQAMSFNYGYTF.

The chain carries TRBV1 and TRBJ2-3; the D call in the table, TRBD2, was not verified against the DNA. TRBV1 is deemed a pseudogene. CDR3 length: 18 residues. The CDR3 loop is CTSSQEVGGATVSDTQYF. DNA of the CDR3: TGCACCAGCAGCCAAGAGGTGGGGGGGGCCACAGTCTCAGATACGCAGTATTTT.

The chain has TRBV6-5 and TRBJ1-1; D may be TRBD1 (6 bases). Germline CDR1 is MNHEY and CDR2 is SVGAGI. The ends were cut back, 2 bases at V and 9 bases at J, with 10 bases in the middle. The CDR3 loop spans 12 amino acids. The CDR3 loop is CASSYRGSKAFF. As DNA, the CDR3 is TGTGCCAGCAGTTACAGGGGGAGTAAAGCTTTCTTT.

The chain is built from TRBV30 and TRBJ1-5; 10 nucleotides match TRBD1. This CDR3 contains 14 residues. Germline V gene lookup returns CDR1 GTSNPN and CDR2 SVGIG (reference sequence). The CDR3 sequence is CAWDRGNSNQPQHF. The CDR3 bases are TGTGCTTGGGACAGGGGAAATTCAAATCAGCCCCAGCATTTT.

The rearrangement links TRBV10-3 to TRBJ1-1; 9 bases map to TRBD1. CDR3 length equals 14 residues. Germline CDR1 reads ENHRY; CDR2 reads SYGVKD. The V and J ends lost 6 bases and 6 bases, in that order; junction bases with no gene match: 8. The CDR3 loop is CAIRGQGDSAEAFF. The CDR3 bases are TGTGCCATCAGGGGACAGGGTGATTCGGCTGAAGCTTTCTTT.

CDR3 DNA: TGTGCCAGCAGCTACCCGCCGGGACAGGGAACCTACGAGCAGTACTTC. Translated, it gives CASSYPPGQGTYEQYF. V gene TRBV7-9 combines with J gene TRBJ2-7, with 9 bases lining up with TRBD1. The CDR3 length is 16 residues. After removal of 4 bases from V and 2 bases from J, the junction contained 9 bases not matched to a gene. Germline loops: CDR1 SEHNR, CDR2 FQNEAQ (reference sequence).

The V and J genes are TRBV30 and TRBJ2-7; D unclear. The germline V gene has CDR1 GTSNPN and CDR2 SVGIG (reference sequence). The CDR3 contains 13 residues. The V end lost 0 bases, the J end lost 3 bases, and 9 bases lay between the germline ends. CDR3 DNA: TGTGCCTGGAGTGTACTATGGGTCTACGAGCAGTACTTC. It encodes CAWSVLWVYEQYF. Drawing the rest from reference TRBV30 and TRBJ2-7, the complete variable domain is SQTIHQWPATLVQPVGSPLSLECTVEGTSNPNLYWYRQAAGRGLQLLFYSVGIGQISSEVPQNLSASRPQDRQFILSSKKLLLSDSGFYLCAWSVLWVYEQYFGPGTRLTVT.

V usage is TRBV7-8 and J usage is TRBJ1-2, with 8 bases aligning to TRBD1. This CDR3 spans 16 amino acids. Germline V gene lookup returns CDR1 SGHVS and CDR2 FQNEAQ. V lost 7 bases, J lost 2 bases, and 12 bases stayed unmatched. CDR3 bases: TGTGCCAGCACCCCTGGCAGGGGGCAATCAAACTATGGCTACACCTTC. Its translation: CASTPGRGQSNYGYTF.

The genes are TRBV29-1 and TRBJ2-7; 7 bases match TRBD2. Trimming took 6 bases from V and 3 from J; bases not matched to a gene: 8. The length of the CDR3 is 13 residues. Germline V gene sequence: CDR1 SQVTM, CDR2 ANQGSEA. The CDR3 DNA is TGCAGCGTGGGAGGGGTGAGAGACTACGAGCAGTACTTC. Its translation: CSVGGVRDYEQYF.

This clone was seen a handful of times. As DNA, the CDR3 is TGTGCCACCAGGCCTGGAGACTATGGCTACACCTTC. This sequence encodes CATRPGDYGYTF. V is TRBV6-5 and J is TRBJ1-2; D gene uncertain. Trimming pared 10 bases from V and 3 bases from J, leaving 12 bases between. Germline V lookup: CDR1 MNHEY, CDR2 SVGAGI. The CDR3 runs 12 residues.

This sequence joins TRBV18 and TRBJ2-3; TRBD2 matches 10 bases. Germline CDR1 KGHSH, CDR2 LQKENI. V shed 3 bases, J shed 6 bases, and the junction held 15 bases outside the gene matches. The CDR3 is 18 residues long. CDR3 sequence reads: CASSPRGASGGPQDTQYF. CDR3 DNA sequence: TGTGCCAGCTCACCCCGAGGCGCTAGCGGGGGACCCCAGGATACGCAGTATTTT.

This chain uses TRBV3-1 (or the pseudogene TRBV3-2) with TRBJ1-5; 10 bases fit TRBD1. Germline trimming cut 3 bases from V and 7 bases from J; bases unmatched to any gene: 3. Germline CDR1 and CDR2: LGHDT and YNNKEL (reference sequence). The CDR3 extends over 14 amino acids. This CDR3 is CASSQTGGLQPQHF. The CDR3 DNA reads TGTGCCAGCAGCCAGACAGGGGGCCTCCAGCCCCAGCATTTT.

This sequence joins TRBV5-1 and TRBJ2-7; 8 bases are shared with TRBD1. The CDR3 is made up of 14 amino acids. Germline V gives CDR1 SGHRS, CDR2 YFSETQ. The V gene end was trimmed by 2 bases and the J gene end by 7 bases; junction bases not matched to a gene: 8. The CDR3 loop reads CASSFVQGAGEQYF. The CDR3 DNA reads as TGCGCCAGCAGCTTTGTGCAGGGGGCAGGGGAGCAGTACTTC. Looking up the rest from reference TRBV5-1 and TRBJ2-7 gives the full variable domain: KAGVTQTPRYLIKTRGQQVTLSCSPISGHRSVSWYQQTPGQGLQFLFEYFSETQRNKGNFPGRFSGRQFSNSRSEMNVSTLELGDSALYLCASSFVQGAGEQYFGPGTRLTVT.

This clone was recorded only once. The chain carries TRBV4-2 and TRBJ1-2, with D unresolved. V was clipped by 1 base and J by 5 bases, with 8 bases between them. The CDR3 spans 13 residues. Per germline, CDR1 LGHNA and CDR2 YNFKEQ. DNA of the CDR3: TGTGCCAGCAGCCAAGGGGCCGGTTATGGCTACACCTTC. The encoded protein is CASSQGAGYGYTF.

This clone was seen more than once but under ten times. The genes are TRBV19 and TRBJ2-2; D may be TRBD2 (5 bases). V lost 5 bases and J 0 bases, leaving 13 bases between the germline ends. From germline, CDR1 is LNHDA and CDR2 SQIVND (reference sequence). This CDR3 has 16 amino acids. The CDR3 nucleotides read TGTGCCAGTAGTCTCAGGAGGACTCCGAACACCGGGGAGCTGTTTTTT. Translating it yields CASSLRRTPNTGELFF.

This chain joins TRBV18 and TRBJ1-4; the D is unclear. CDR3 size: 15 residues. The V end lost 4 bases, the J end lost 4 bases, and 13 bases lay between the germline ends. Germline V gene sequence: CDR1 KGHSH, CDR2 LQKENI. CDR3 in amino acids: CASSLDGGGNEKLFF. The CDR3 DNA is TGTGCCAGCTCACTAGACGGCGGAGGTAATGAAAAACTGTTTTTT.

The DNA of the CDR3 is TGTGCCAGCAGCTTACAGGGGTCATATAATTCACCCCTCCACTTT. It translates to CASSLQGSYNSPLHF. The chain carries TRBV5-8 and TRBJ1-6; TRBD1 matches 7 bases. The ends lost 2 bases at V and 4 bases at J; junction bases unmatched: 3. The germline CDR1 and CDR2 sequences are SGHTS and YDEGEE. The CDR3 runs to 15 residues.